The clone carrying this T cell receptor (beta chain) appeared a few times. Its antigen is not known. An end of the junction differs from the germline gene, which may be a read error. The data are from a study of tumor and adjacent non-tumor tissue in lung cancer. Study-wide background: Stage I to III disease affected about ten men and roughly 5 women aged roughly 31 to 76. Samples averaged approximately 3.9 million productive TCRbeta reads each.

Findings and limits, study-wide: In normal lung, the top 100 clones were significantly more dominant than in tumor.

This sample's RNA came from whole unsorted tissue. Distant lung tissue was collected more than 3 cm away from the tumor edge. Chemotherapy-naive patients with new lung cancer underwent thoracic surgery in China, August–late 2014. The library came from three nested PCR rounds adapted from ARM-PCR protocols. TCRdb analysed the multiplex PCR reads with MiXCR anew, one entry per CDR3 protein. Among more than 45,000 distinct CDR3 sequences listed, more than 55% were seen once. Germline CDR1 and CDR2: MDHEN and SYDVKM. This CDR3 is 12 amino acids long. Sequencing used distant non-tumor lung tissue. This receptor was taken from a woman in her sixties or seventies with non-small cell lung cancer. V and J are TRBV28 and TRBJ1-4; D remains ambiguous. CDR3 loop: CTSSFNVEKLFF. The CDR3 coding sequence is TGTACCAGCAGTTTTAACGTTGAAAAACTGTTTTTT.